In its sample, the clone carrying this T cell receptor (beta chain) was seen a few times. The data belong to a study of patients and donors after allogeneic stem cell transplantation. TCRdb analysed the RT-PCR reads with MiXCR anew, one entry per CDR3 protein. Of roughly 880,000 distinct CDR3 sequences in the sample, about a sixth were seen once. V lost 3 bases and J 5 bases, leaving 14 bases between the germline ends. Germline CDR1 SGHRS, CDR2 YFSETQ. The CDR3 runs 14 residues. The chain has TRBV5-1 and TRBJ2-5; tentatively, D is TRBD1 (5 bases). The TCR sequence derives from a human donor who was either an allogeneic HSCT recipient or a stem cell or donor lymphocyte infusion donor (not recorded which). It is not recorded whose cells these are; they may come from a transplant donor. Sample: blood, either unsorted or a sorted T cell fraction (not recorded which). CDR3 sequence (DNA): TGCGCCAGCAGCTCCGCCAGGGCCTGGGAGACCCAGTACTTC. Its protein is CASSSARAWETQYF.